This entry lists 11 T cell receptor beta chains sequenced from one sample in a study of blood T cell repertoires in COVID-19. Only in-frame clones appear in the TCRdb table, and some are missing; sequencing was by immunoSEQ multiplex PCR. This sample has approximately 240,000 clones, with roughly 90% found just once. Material: PBMCs or T cells enriched from blood (not recorded which). Source of these receptors: a woman under 40 with acute COVID-19.

A remark on this clone: Other DNA sequences in this specimen translate into the identical CDR3. The chain recombines TRBV12-5 with TRBJ1-5, with unresolved D. CDR3 size: 12 residues. The ends were cut back, 1 base at V and 6 bases at J, with 4 bases in the middle. Germline CDR1 and CDR2: LGHNT and FRNRAP. The CDR3 nucleotides are TGTGCTAGTGGTTTGGACAGTCAGCCCCAGCATTTT. Translation: CASGLDSQPQHF. Drawing the rest from reference TRBV12-5 and TRBJ1-5, the complete variable domain is DARVTQTPRHKVTEMGQEVTMRCQPILGHNTVFWYRQTMMQGLELLAYFRNRAPLDDSGMPKDRFSAEMPDATLATLKIQPSEPRDSAVYFCASGLDSQPQHFGDGTRLSIL.

The rearrangement joins TRBV10-2 to TRBJ2-7; D perhaps matches TRBD1 (5 bases). CDR1 is WSHSY and CDR2 is SAAADI in the germline V gene. The CDR3 consists of 13 residues. Trimming took off 7 bases at V and 7 bases at J, with 17 bases between the two ends. CDR3 region: CASMSGAGWEQYF. The CDR3, as DNA: TGCGCCAGCATGTCAGGAGCAGGGTGGGAGCAGTACTTC.

The chain couples TRBV5-1 to TRBJ1-2; no clear D gene. Germline values: CDR1 SGHRS, CDR2 YFSETQ. V shed 0 bases and J shed 4 bases, with 13 bases lying between them. This CDR3 spans 15 amino acids. CDR3 sequence reads: CASSLGPTEGYGYTF. In nucleotides, the CDR3 is TGCGCCAGCAGCTTGGGGCCTACCGAGGGCTATGGCTACACCTTC. Looking up the rest from reference TRBV5-1 and TRBJ1-2 gives the full variable domain: KAGVTQTPRYLIKTRGQQVTLSCSPISGHRSVSWYQQTPGQGLQFLFEYFSETQRNKGNFPGRFSGRQFSNSRSEMNVSTLELGDSALYLCASSLGPTEGYGYTFGSGTRLTVV.

This clone was counted a single time. The sample has other DNA sequences that encode this CDR3 too. This chain uses TRBV5-1 with TRBJ2-7; TRBD2 aligns across 8 bases. Per germline, CDR1 SGHRS and CDR2 YFSETQ. This CDR3 has 14 amino acids. V shed 0 bases, J shed 3 bases, and the junction held 2 bases outside the gene matches. The CDR3 coding sequence is TGCGCCAGCAGCTTGGCGGGAGGGGGCTACGAGCAGTACTTC. Amino acid sequence: CASSLAGGGYEQYF.

This clone has more than one count but fewer than ten. The chain couples TRBV5-1 to TRBJ2-3; 10 bases match TRBD2. The V gene's germline CDR1 is SGHRS and CDR2 YFSETQ. J lost 3 bases, V lost 5 bases, and 6 bases had no gene match. The CDR3 is 15 amino acids. CDR3 loop: CASSLAGDKTDTQYF. CDR3 DNA: TGCGCCAGCAGTCTAGCGGGAGATAAAACAGATACGCAGTATTTT.

The V call is TRBV27, the J call TRBJ1-1; perhaps TRBD1 as D (5 bases). The CDR3 is 16 amino acids. The V and J ends lost 6 bases and 3 bases respectively, with 20 bases between them. CDR1 is MNHEY, CDR2 SMNVEV, per germline (reference sequence). As DNA, the CDR3 is TGTGCCAGCAGGGCGAGGCTGGGGGGAACGGACACTGAAGCTTTCTTT. As protein: CASRARLGGTDTEAFF.

The chain links TRBV9 to TRBJ1-2; 10 bases line up with TRBD1. V gave up 0 bases and J gave up 7 bases; unmatched junction bases: 6. CDR3 size: 15 residues. Germline V gene sequence: CDR1 SGDLS, CDR2 YYNGEE. The CDR3 DNA reads as TGTGCCAGCAGCGTAGCTGGGACAGGGGTTCGTGGCTACACCTTC. Amino acids: CASSVAGTGVRGYTF.

The chain recombines TRBV7-2 with TRBJ1-5; D is possibly TRBD1 (6 bases). The germline V gene encodes CDR1 SGHTA and CDR2 FQGNSA. Between the trimmed V and J ends, which lost 5 bases and 4 bases, there was a span of 15 bases. The CDR3 runs 15 residues. CDR3 nucleotides: TGTGCCAGCAGCCCCGGCGGGGGGCGAAATCAGCCCCAGCATTTT. It codes for CASSPGGGRNQPQHF.

This clone has just a few counts. The rearrangement links TRBV5-8 to TRBJ2-7; 7 positions match TRBD2. From germline, CDR1 is SGHTS and CDR2 YDEGEE. The CDR3 sequence is 13 residues long. The J segment lost 1 base and the V segment lost 5 bases, leaving 3 bases of the junction unmatched. The CDR3 DNA reads as TGTGCCAGCAGGGGGCGGGGGTCCTACGAGCAGTACTTC. Encoded protein: CASRGRGSYEQYF.

This chain connects TRBV4-3 to TRBJ2-6, with 12 positions matching TRBD2. The J segment lost 0 bases and the V segment lost 0 bases, leaving 6 bases of the junction unmatched. Per the germline V gene, CDR1 is LGHNA and CDR2 is YSLEER. The CDR3 loop spans 20 amino acids. CDR3 amino acids: CASSQELPSGRASGANVLTF. Written as DNA, the CDR3 is TGCGCCAGCAGCCAAGAACTCCCTAGCGGGAGGGCCTCTGGGGCCAACGTCCTGACTTTC.

The gene calls are TRBV19 and TRBJ2-5; TRBD2 aligns across 11 bases. V was pared by 4 bases and J by 3 bases, with 4 bases of the junction left unmatched. Germline V gene lookup returns CDR1 LNHDA and CDR2 SQIVND (reference sequence). CDR3 length: 15 residues. The CDR3 loop reads CASSSILAGEETQYF. The DNA of the CDR3 is TGTGCCAGTAGTAGCATACTAGCGGGGGAAGAGACCCAGTACTTC. The entire variable domain, with the rest obtained from reference TRBV19 and TRBJ2-5, is as follows: DGGITQSPKYLFRKEGQNVTLSCEQNLNHDAMYWYRQDPGQGLRLIYYSQIVNDFQKGDIAEGYSVSREKKESFPLTVTSAQKNPTAFYLCASSSILAGEETQYFGPGTRLLVL.